This T cell receptor beta chain appears in the sequencing data of a study of blood T cell repertoires in COVID-19. In the original analysis: Nucleated cell counts were estimated from reference gene primer amplification. TCRdb keeps only in-frame clones here, not all; method: immunoSEQ multiplex PCR. V and J calls and clone size follow that table, whereas D and trimming were derived from the DNA. The sample has approximately 340,000 clones, around 83% seen once; the top ten hold 2.5% to 3%. This CDR3 region has 14 residues. Per germline, CDR1 LNHDA and CDR2 SQIVND (reference sequence). V dropped 10 bases and J dropped 3 bases, with 18 bases sitting between them. This clone was seen only a few times.

Specimen: peripheral blood. The chain combines TRBV19 with TRBJ1-1; a weak D match, TRBD1 (5 bases). The receptor was derived from a man aged 25-45 years with active or convalescent COVID-19. CDR3 loop: CATHPGYGDTEAFF. The CDR3 bases are TGTGCCACGCACCCAGGGTATGGGGACACTGAAGCTTTCTTT.